These 17 T cell receptor beta chains were sequenced from one sample in a study of regulatory T cells in long-lasting Graves disease. Building of the TCR beta libraries involved iRepertoire HTBI primers and Arm-PCR of CDR3 regions. TCRdb independently ran MiXCR on the multiplex PCR reads; one entry per CDR3 protein. The sample includes a few hundred thousand distinct CDR3 sequences, less than 30% of them seen just once. Documented time point: persistent/refractory GD, antithyroid drugs over 5 years with positive TRAb. Scientists built the TCR library using RNA that was extracted from PBMCs. This specimen was peripheral blood mononuclear cells (PBMCs), taken when the disease was refractory, from a patient treated with antithyroid drugs. The receptor source for this set is a woman in her forties with Graves disease.

This clonotype was counted at least ten times. The chain links TRBV29-1 to TRBJ1-1; 9 positions match TRBD1. The CDR3 spans 13 residues. Trimming removed 4 bases from V and 3 bases from J; junction bases left unmatched: 3. CDR1 is SQVTM and CDR2 is ANQGSEA in the germline V gene. CDR3 sequence (DNA): TGCAGCGTTGTGAGGACAGGGGACACTGAAGCTTTCTTT. Translated: CSVVRTGDTEAFF.

The chain has TRBV5-1 and TRBJ2-3; TRBD2 matches at 8 bases. V shed 1 base and J 6 bases; nucleotides not matched to a gene: 4. Germline V gene sequence: CDR1 SGHRS, CDR2 YFSETQ. This CDR3 is built from 14 residues. The CDR3 region has the DNA TGCGCCAGCAGCTTGCAATTAGCGGGGGATACGCAGTATTTT. It specifies CASSLQLAGDTQYF.

The chain has TRBV7-2 and TRBJ2-5; D unresolved. Looked up from germline, CDR1 is SGHTA and CDR2 is FQGNSA. V dropped 1 base and J dropped 6 bases, with 9 bases sitting between them. The CDR3 consists of 13 residues. This chain's CDR3 is CASSLESRQTQYF. The CDR3 bases are TGTGCCAGCAGCTTAGAGTCCAGGCAGACCCAGTACTTC.

This clonotype was found a few times. This chain links TRBV27 with TRBJ1-3; D possibly corresponds to TRBD1 (5 bases). The germline gives CDR1 MNHEY, CDR2 SMNVEV (reference sequence). V was clipped by 5 bases and J by 4 bases, with 15 bases between them. The CDR3 covers 15 residues. This chain's CDR3 is CASSPTDSLGNTIYF. The CDR3 coding sequence is TGTGCCAGCAGTCCTACAGACAGTCTGGGAAACACCATATATTTT.

This clonotype came up once. The chain recombines TRBV29-1 with TRBJ1-1; 8 bases agree with TRBD1. The CDR3 runs to 13 residues. Germline values: CDR1 SQVTM, CDR2 ANQGSEA. V lost 3 bases to trimming and J lost 4 bases; unmatched junction nucleotides: 4. Written as DNA, the CDR3 is TGCAGCGTTGAGGGACAGGAGGCCACTGAAGCTTTCTTT. It translates to CSVEGQEATEAFF.

The chain carries TRBV27 and TRBJ1-3; D not resolved. The CDR3 covers 14 residues. Per the germline V gene, CDR1 is MNHEY and CDR2 is SMNVEV (reference sequence). Trimming took 3 bases from V and 4 from J, leaving 10 bases between them. CDR3 nucleotide sequence: TGTGCCAGCAGTTTCCGGGCGGGGGGAAACACCATATATTTT. Its protein product is CASSFRAGGNTIYF.

On this clonotype itself: An end of the junction does not agree with germline; a read error may underlie this. This chain links TRBV5-1 with TRBJ1-2, with D tentatively TRBD1 (5 bases). Germline assignment: CDR1 SGHRS and CDR2 YFSETQ. There are 15 residues in the CDR3. CDR3 sequence (DNA): TGCGCCAGCAGCGCGGAGACGGCAGGGTTGGGAGGCTGCACCTTC. Amino acid sequence: CASSAETAGLGGCTF.

This clonotype was seen ten or more times. The CDR3 reads CASSSTGTSGRSYEQYF. The CDR3 DNA reads TGTGCCAGCAGTTCAACCGGGACTAGCGGGAGATCCTACGAGCAGTACTTC. This chain connects TRBV28 to TRBJ2-7; the match to TRBD2 covers 14 bases. The V gene end was trimmed by 4 bases and the J gene end by 1 base; junction bases not matched to a gene: 6. Germline-derived CDR1 and CDR2 are MDHEN and SYDVKM. The CDR3 loop spans 17 amino acids.

The sample holds a few counts of this clonotype. Written as DNA, the CDR3 is TGTGCCAGCAGCAGTACAGAGGACGAGCAGTACTTC. It codes for CASSSTEDEQYF. The chain links TRBV7-9 to TRBJ2-7; D call uncertain. The CDR3 is 12 amino acids. V gave up 5 bases and J gave up 5 bases, with 10 bases separating them. The germline gives CDR1 SEHNR, CDR2 FQNEAQ (reference sequence).

This clonotype was detected many times. V usage is TRBV28 and J usage is TRBJ2-5, with 7 nucleotides matching TRBD2. Trimming removed 5 bases from V and 4 bases from J; junction bases left unmatched: 10. The CDR3 spans 15 residues. CDR1 MDHEN and CDR2 SYDVKM come from the germline V gene. In DNA form, the CDR3 reads TGTGCCAGCAGTCGGGGGGTAGTTCTCCGAGAGACCCAGTACTTC. This sequence encodes CASSRGVVLRETQYF.

The sample holds many counts of this clonotype. The CDR3 DNA reads TGTGCCAGCAGTGGACTTCGGACACCTTCGGGCACCGGGGAGCTGTTTTTT. This translates into CASSGLRTPSGTGELFF. This chain uses TRBV2 with TRBJ2-2; possible D gene TRBD1, 5 bases. The V gene lost 4 bases and the J gene lost 4 bases, with 19 bases spanning the gap. Germline lookup yields CDR1 SNHLY and CDR2 FYNNEI. This CDR3 has 17 residues.

This clonotype was observed a handful of times. The chain carries TRBV3-1 and TRBJ1-4; 8 nucleotides match TRBD1. V lost 4 bases and J lost 7; bases outside the gene matches: 11. The CDR3 has 16 amino acids. Germline values: CDR1 LGHDT, CDR2 YNNKEL (reference sequence). The CDR3 region is CASSPLGQANIEKLFF. DNA of the CDR3: TGTGCCAGCAGCCCTTTGGGACAGGCCAATATTGAAAAACTGTTTTTT.

This clonotype showed up many times. The V call is TRBV7-2, the J call TRBJ2-4; D uncertain. This CDR3 contains 14 residues. Germline CDR1 reads SGHTA; CDR2 reads FQGNSA. V lost 1 base to trimming and J lost 6 bases, with 10 bases between them. CDR3 in amino acids: CASSLGSPSNIQYF. Written as DNA, the CDR3 is TGTGCCAGCAGCTTAGGTTCTCCTTCAAACATTCAGTACTTC.

Ten or more counts support this clonotype. The J gene is TRBJ2-7, the V gene TRBV13, with 9 bases lining up with TRBD1. Germline CDR1 is PRHDT and CDR2 is FYEKMQ (reference sequence). The CDR3 totals 14 residues. V shed 4 bases and J 5 bases; nucleotides not matched to a gene: 6. The CDR3 coding sequence is TGTGCCAGCAGCTCATATGGGACAGGGAACGAGCAGTACTTC. It translates to CASSSYGTGNEQYF.

CDR3 sequence: CASSFLSGSGNEQFF. The CDR3 bases are TGTGCCAGCAGTTTTCTCAGCGGGAGTGGCAATGAGCAGTTCTTC. The rearrangement uses TRBV27 and TRBJ2-5; 8 bases are a match to TRBD2. The J call may not be correct, given that the DNA end is closer to TRBJ2-1. The CDR3 sequence is 15 residues long. The germline V gene has CDR1 MNHEY and CDR2 SMNVEV (reference sequence).

This clonotype has a handful of counts. The gene calls are TRBV15 and TRBJ1-1; D not certain. With 11 bases removed from V and 1 base from J, the gap between germline ends came to 20 bases. The CDR3 has 15 amino acids. The germline V gene has CDR1 LNHNV and CDR2 YYDKDF (reference sequence). The CDR3 coding sequence is TGTGCCTGGCAGCAGAGATCTCGCGGGAACACTGAAGCTTTCTTT. Translating it yields CAWQQRSRGNTEAFF.

The CDR3 reads CASSFKPSFLQGLYEQYF. CDR3 coding DNA: TGTGCCAGCAGCTTTAAACCTTCCTTCTTACAGGGTTTGTACGAGCAGTACTTC. The chain couples TRBV11-2 to TRBJ2-7; possibly TRBD1 for D (6 bases). From germline, CDR1 is SGHAT and CDR2 FQNNGV. The CDR3 is 18 residues long. V lost 3 bases to trimming and J lost 4 bases, with 25 bases between them.